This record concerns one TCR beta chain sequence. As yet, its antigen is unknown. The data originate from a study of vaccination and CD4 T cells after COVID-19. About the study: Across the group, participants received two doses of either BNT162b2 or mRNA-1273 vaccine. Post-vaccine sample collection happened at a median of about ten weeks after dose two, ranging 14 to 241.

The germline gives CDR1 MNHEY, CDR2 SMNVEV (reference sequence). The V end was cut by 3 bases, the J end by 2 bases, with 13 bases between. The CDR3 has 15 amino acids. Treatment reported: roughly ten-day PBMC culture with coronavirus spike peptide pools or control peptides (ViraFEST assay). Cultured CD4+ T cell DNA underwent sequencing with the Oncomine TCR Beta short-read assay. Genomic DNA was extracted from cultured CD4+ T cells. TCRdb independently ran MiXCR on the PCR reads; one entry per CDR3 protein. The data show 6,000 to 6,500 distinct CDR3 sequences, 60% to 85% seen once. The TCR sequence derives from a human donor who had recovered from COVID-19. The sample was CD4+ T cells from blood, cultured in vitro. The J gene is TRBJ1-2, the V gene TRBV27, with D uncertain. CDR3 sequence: CASSFVGFENYGYTF. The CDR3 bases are TGTGCCAGCAGTTTCGTAGGATTCGAAAACTATGGCTACACCTTC.